Listed below are T cell receptor beta chains from one sample, sequenced in a study of CD8 T cells in ankylosing spondylitis. From the 5' RACE reads, TCRdb called clonotypes with MiXCR, one entry per CDR3 protein. The table includes about 360,000 distinct CDR3 sequences, approximately 22% detected once. The material sequenced was blood, either unsorted or a sorted T cell fraction (not recorded which). Receptors were obtained from a male donor with ankylosing spondylitis or in good health (not recorded which). Each CDR3 is given with its conserved first and last residue. The D gene is left open where the match is weak. Clone size is shown for a subset of rows, as once, few, many or a class of expanded clone.

- TRBJ2-3 TRBV7-9 - CASSSGVKADTQYF TGTGCCAGCAGCTCAGGGGTCAAGGCAGATACGCAGTATTTT
TRBD2 TRBJ2-3 TRBV6-5 few CASSHGGGTDTQYF TGTGCCAGCAGTCACGGGGGGGGCACAGATACGCAGTATTTT
- TRBJ2-7 TRBV11-2 few CASSYSGDSYEQYF TGTGCCAGCAGCTATTCCGGTGACTCGTACGAGCAGTACTTC
- TRBJ2-7 TRBV29-1 - CSGRLGYEQYF TGCAGCGGCCGCCTCGGGTACGAGCAGTACTTC
TRBD2 TRBJ2-2 TRBV10-2 few CASSKLAGTYHGELFF TGCGCCAGCAGCAAGCTAGCGGGGACATATCACGGGGAGCTGTTTTTT
TRBD1 TRBJ1-5 TRBV12-3/TRBV12-4 many CASSLAGGGQPQHF TGTGCCAGCAGCTTGGCAGGGGGCGGCCAGCCCCAGCATTTT
- TRBJ2-7 TRBV12-3/TRBV12-4 few CASSGGGISYEQYF TGTGCCAGCAGTGGTGGGGGCATTTCGTACGAGCAGTACTTC
- TRBJ2-6 TRBV28 few CASSPRHAGANVLTF TGTGCCAGCAGCCCTCGTCATGCCGGGGCCAACGTCCTGACTTTC
- TRBJ1-6 TRBV6-5 - CASSYSDTNSPLHF TGTGCCAGCAGTTACTCGGACACAAATTCACCCCTCCACTTT
TRBD2 TRBJ2-5 TRBV27 - CASIGAGEETQYF TGTGCCAGCATTGGGGCGGGGGAAGAGACCCAGTACTTC
- TRBJ2-3 TRBV11-2 few CASSPIIVPDTQYF TGTGCCAGCAGCCCGATCATAGTCCCGGATACGCAGTATTTT
- TRBJ2-5 TRBV30 - CAWTSGNGETQYF TGTGCCTGGACCTCGGGGAATGGGGAGACCCAGTACTTC
TRBD2 TRBJ2-3 TRBV10-1 few CASSVSSGGAQVYF TGCGCCAGCAGTGTCTCTAGCGGGGGAGCCCAAGTGTATTTT
TRBD2 TRBJ2-3 TRBV5-5 - CASSWGLAGATDTQYF TGTGCCAGCAGCTGGGGGCTAGCGGGGGCCACAGATACGCAGTATTTT
- TRBJ2-5 TRBV12-3/TRBV12-4 - CASSLPGVGETQYF TGTGCCAGCAGTTTACCGGGGGTTGGGGAGACCCAGTACTTC
TRBD1 TRBJ2-7 TRBV10-1 few CAIEAGQGYEQYF TGCGCCATCGAGGCGGGACAGGGGTACGAGCAGTACTTC
TRBD2 TRBJ2-7 TRBV6-5 few CASSYTSGYEQYF TGTGCCAGCAGTTACACTAGCGGCTACGAGCAGTACTTC
- TRBJ2-2 TRBV6-1 few CASSDGPNTGELFF TGTGCCAGCAGTGACGGACCAAACACCGGGGAGCTGTTTTTT
- TRBJ2-5 TRBV7-3 - CASSLTPTAEQETQYF TGTGCCAGCAGCTTAACTCCGACAGCGGAACAAGAGACCCAGTACTTC
- TRBJ2-4 TRBV13 - CASPPPADIQYF TGTGCCAGCCCCCCCCCTGCGGACATTCAGTACTTC
- TRBJ2-7 TRBV12-3/TRBV12-4 - CASREVDSDSYEQYF TGTGCCAGCAGAGAGGTGGACAGCGACTCCTACGAGCAGTACTTC
TRBD1 TRBJ2-1 TRBV11-2 few CASSLRDRGPVAGEQFF TGTGCCAGCAGCCTCCGGGACAGGGGGCCAGTAGCGGGTGAGCAGTTCTTC
- TRBJ2-1 TRBV9 few CASSAGGAGYNEQFF TGTGCCAGCAGCGCAGGAGGGGCTGGTTACAATGAGCAGTTCTTC
- TRBJ2-7 TRBV30 few CAWSGWRAYEQYF TGTGCCTGGAGTGGGTGGAGGGCCTACGAGCAGTACTTC
- TRBJ2-7 TRBV2 - CASMGGTLSSYEQYF TGTGCCAGCATGGGCGGGACACTGAGCTCCTACGAGCAGTACTTC
- TRBJ2-7 TRBV6-1 few CASRGDTETYEQYF TGTGCCAGCAGGGGGGACACGGAAACCTACGAGCAGTACTTC
- TRBJ2-3 TRBV10-3 - CAISESSLTDTQYF TGTGCCATCAGTGAGTCGTCTCTCACAGATACGCAGTATTTT
TRBD1 TRBJ2-7 TRBV4-1 few CASSPGQGWYEQYF TGCGCCAGCAGCCCTGGACAGGGGTGGTACGAGCAGTACTTC
- TRBJ2-6 TRBV9 - CASSEGTGANVLTF TGTGCCAGCAGCGAGGGAACTGGGGCCAACGTCCTGACTTTC
- TRBJ2-7 TRBV7-9 few CASSSTGSGTLDYEQYF TGTGCCAGCAGCTCCACCGGATCCGGGACATTGGACTACGAGCAGTACTTC
- TRBJ2-2 TRBV10-3 few CAIAEVTGELFF TGTGCCATCGCTGAGGTCACCGGGGAGCTGTTTTTT
- TRBJ2-1 TRBV28 few CASSLRDQTYNEQFF TGTGCCAGCAGTCTCCGGGACCAAACTTACAATGAGCAGTTCTTC
TRBD2 TRBJ2-5 TRBV6-1 few CASSYWPAGGQRETQYF TGTGCCAGCTCATATTGGCCGGCGGGGGGGCAGAGGGAGACCCAGTACTTC
TRBD1 TRBJ2-2 TRBV27 - CASSPRDSGSIAGELFF TGTGCCAGCAGTCCCAGGGACAGTGGCTCGATTGCCGGGGAGCTGTTTTTT
TRBD2 TRBJ2-2 TRBV4-1 - CASSPFGGSTGELFF TGCGCCAGCAGCCCTTTTGGCGGGAGCACCGGGGAGCTGTTTTTT
- TRBJ2-2 TRBV5-1 - CASSSSRVTVGELFF TGCGCCAGCAGTTCCTCTAGGGTGACGGTCGGGGAGCTGTTTTTT
TRBD1 TRBJ2-5 TRBV11-2 - CASSLSRQGKETQYF TGTGCCAGCAGCTTATCACGACAGGGGAAAGAGACCCAGTACTTC
- TRBJ2-7 TRBV20-1 few CSAPQWAPYEQYF TGCAGTGCCCCCCAGTGGGCTCCCTACGAGCAGTACTTC
TRBD1 TRBJ1-1 TRBV7-8 - CASSLLGQAHFF TGTGCCAGCAGCTTATTGGGACAGGCCCATTTCTTT
- TRBJ1-2 TRBV4-1 - CASSQVQGQGYTF TGCGCCAGCAGCCAAGTCCAGGGTCAAGGCTACACCTTC
- TRBJ2-2 TRBV29-1 - CSVAHANTGELFF TGCAGCGTTGCACACGCGAACACCGGGGAGCTGTTTTTT
- TRBJ2-2 TRBV29-1 few CSVDGGLATGELFF TGCAGCGTTGATGGCGGGCTAGCGACCGGGGAGCTGTTTTTT
- TRBJ1-5 TRBV12-3/TRBV12-4 few CASSFWESNQPQHF TGTGCCAGCAGTTTCTGGGAAAGCAATCAGCCCCAGCATTTT